This is a list of T cell receptor beta chains from one sample in a study of blood T cell repertoires in COVID-19. Sequencing was performed with immunoSEQ multiplex PCR; in TCRdb, only in-frame clones are kept and a portion is missing. Among about 160,000 clones, 82% were seen once, and the ten largest hold roughly 20%. Material: peripheral blood. These receptors came from a woman over 75 with acute or convalescent COVID-19. The conserved cysteine and the conserved F or W are not part of the CDR3 here. The D gene is left open where the match is weak. A row's size may be missing; if present it is once, few, many or a size class.

d_call j_call v_call clone_size cdr3_aa
TRBD1 TRBJ1-6 TRBV4-1 few ASSQGQGSSPLH
- TRBJ2-1 TRBV7-9 - ASSLPRDSYNEQF
- TRBJ2-1 TRBV27 once ASSLSGTESKQF
- TRBJ1-1 TRBV3-1/TRBV3-2 - ASSFAGVEAEAF
TRBD1 TRBJ2-2 TRBV18 - ASSGQGANTGELF
TRBD2 TRBJ2-1 TRBV9 - ASSPTSWNEQF
- TRBJ2-1 TRBV20-1 - SASPGSSYNEQF
TRBD2 TRBJ2-7 TRBV2 - ASSVKASGRVPAYEQY
- TRBJ1-1 TRBV13 - ASSPRVNTEAF
TRBD2 TRBJ2-5 TRBV7-9 - ASSLVPSGRQETQY
- TRBJ2-7 TRBV6-5 - ASSYSSGYPYEQY
TRBD1 TRBJ1-1 TRBV10-2 - ASSGTGAEAF
- TRBJ1-3 TRBV4-1 - ASSQRGPGNTIY
- TRBJ2-7 TRBV3-1/TRBV3-2 - ASSQENREYEQY
- TRBJ1-1 TRBV19 - ASSMKARNTEAF
TRBD1 TRBJ2-7 TRBV5-1 - ASSQDRGLYEQY
TRBD1 TRBJ1-2 TRBV28 - ASGDRGYGYT
- TRBJ1-5 TRBV29-1 - SVSTGWDQPQH
- TRBJ2-2 TRBV5-4 once ASSPPAGELF
TRBD1 TRBJ2-7 TRBV19 - ASSRDRAAYEQY
- TRBJ2-1 TRBV30 - AWSVPGVKPNEQF
TRBD1 TRBJ2-1 TRBV7-6 few ASSLRTGDIDEQF
- TRBJ1-2 TRBV11-2 - ASSPTRSYGYT